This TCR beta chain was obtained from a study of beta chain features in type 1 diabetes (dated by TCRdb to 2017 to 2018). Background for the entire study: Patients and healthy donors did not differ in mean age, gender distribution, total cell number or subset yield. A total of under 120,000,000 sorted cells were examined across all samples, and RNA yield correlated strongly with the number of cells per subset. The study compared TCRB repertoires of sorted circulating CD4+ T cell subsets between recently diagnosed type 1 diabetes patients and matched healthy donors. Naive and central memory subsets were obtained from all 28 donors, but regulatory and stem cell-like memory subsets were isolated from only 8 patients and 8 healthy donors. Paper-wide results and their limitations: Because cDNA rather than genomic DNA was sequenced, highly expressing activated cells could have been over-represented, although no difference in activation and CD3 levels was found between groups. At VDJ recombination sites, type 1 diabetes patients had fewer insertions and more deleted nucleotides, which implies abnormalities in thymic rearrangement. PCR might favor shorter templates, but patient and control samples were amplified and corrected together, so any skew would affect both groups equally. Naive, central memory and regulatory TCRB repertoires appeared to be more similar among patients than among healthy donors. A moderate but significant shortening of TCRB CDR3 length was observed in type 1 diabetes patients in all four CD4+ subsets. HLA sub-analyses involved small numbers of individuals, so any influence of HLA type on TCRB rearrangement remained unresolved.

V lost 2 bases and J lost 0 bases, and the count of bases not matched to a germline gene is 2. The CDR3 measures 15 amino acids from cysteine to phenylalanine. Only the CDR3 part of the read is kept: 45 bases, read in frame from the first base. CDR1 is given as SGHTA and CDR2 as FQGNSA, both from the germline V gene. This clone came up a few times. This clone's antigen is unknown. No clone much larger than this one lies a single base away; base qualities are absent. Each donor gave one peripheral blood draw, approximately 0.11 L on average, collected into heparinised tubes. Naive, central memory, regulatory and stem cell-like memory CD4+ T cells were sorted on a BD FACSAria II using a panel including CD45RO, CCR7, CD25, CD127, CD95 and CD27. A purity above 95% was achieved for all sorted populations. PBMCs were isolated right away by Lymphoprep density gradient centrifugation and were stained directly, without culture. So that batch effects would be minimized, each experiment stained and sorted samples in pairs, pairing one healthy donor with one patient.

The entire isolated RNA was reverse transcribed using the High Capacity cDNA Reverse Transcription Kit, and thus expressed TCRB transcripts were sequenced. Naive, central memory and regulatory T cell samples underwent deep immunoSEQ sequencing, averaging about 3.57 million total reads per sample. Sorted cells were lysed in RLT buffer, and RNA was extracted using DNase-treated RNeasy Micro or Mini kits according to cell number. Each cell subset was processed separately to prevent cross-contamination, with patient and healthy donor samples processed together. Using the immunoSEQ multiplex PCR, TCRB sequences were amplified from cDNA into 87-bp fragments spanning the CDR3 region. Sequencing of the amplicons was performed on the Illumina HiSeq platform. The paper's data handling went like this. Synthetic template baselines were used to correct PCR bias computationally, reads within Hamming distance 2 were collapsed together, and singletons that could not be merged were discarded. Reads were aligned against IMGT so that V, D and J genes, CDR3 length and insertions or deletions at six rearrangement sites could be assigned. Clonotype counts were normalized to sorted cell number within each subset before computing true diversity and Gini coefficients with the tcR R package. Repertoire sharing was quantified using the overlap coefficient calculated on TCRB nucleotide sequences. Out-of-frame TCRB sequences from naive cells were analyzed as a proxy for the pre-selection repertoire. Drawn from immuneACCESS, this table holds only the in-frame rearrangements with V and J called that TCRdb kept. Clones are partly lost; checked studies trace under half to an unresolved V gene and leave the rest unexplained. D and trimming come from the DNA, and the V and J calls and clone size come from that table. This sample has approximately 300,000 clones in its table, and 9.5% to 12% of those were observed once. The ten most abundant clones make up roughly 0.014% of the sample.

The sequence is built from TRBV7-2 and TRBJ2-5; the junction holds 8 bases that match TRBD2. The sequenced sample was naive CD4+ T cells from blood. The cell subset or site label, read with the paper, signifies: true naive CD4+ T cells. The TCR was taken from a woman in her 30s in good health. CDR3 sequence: CASSLLAGYQETQYF. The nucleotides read TGTGCCAGCAGCTTATTAGCGGGATACCAAGAGACCCAGTACTTC.